These 32 T cell receptor beta chains came from one sample sequenced in a study of Ad26.COV2.S vaccination and SARS-CoV-2 variants. Sequencing was performed with immunoSEQ multiplex PCR; in TCRdb, only in-frame clones are kept and a portion is missing. This table holds hundreds of thousands of clones, around 89% found once. Treatment of the sample: around 19 received Ad26.COV2.S at low or high dose, single or two shots; about 5 received placebo; per-sample allocation not given. Samples were taken on day 63 after the first vaccine or placebo injection. Sequencing used peripheral blood, obtained in a trial of Ad26.COV2.S vaccine versus placebo. Source of these receptors: a person between 18 and 59 years old who received the Ad26.COV2.S COVID-19 vaccine or a placebo.

V gene TRBV19 combines with J gene TRBJ1-6; D gene uncertain. Germline V gene data show CDR1 as LNHDA and CDR2 as SQIVND (reference sequence). This CDR3 comprises 13 residues. V was shortened by 7 bases and J by 8 bases, with 12 bases between the two germline ends. The CDR3 sequence: CASNGLSDSPLHF. CDR3 sequence (DNA): TGTGCCAGTAACGGATTAAGCGATTCACCCCTCCACTTT.

CDR3 in amino acids: CASSLAGRSYEQYF. The CDR3 nucleotides read TGTGCCAGCAGCTTAGCCGGCAGGTCCTACGAGCAGTACTTC. The V call is TRBV11-1, the J call TRBJ2-7; no firm D call. Germline-derived CDR1 and CDR2 are SGHAT and FQDESV (reference sequence). V lost 0 bases, J lost 1 base, and 7 bases lay in between. CDR3 size: 14 residues.

V and J are TRBV10-3 and TRBJ2-1; TRBD2 matches at 7 bases. The CDR3 extends over 14 amino acids. The germline V gene encodes CDR1 ENHRY and CDR2 SYGVKD. The V gene end was trimmed by 4 bases and the J gene end by 5 bases; junction bases not matched to a gene: 5. The CDR3 bases are TGTGCCATCAGTGTGGCCGGGACTAACAATGAGCAGTTCTTC. It encodes CAISVAGTNNEQFF.

The count of this clone is one. An end of the junction does not agree with germline; a read error may underlie this. The V and J genes are TRBV10-3 and TRBJ2-7; possible D gene TRBD2, 5 bases. The germline V gene encodes CDR1 ENHRY and CDR2 SYGVKD. The CDR3 totals 14 residues. This CDR3 is CAISEDASSSEQYF. The CDR3 DNA reads TGTGCCATCAGTGAGGATGCTAGCTCCTCCGAGCAGTACTTC.

CDR3 sequence: CASSDPRRSGYTF. CDR3 bases: TGTGCCAGCAGTGACCCGAGGAGAAGTGGCTACACCTTC. The V call is TRBV12-3 or TRBV12-4, the J call TRBJ1-2; D gene uncertain. V was shortened by 5 bases and J by 7 bases, with 14 bases between the two germline ends. CDR3 length: 13 amino acids.

This rearrangement joins TRBV12-3 or TRBV12-4 to TRBJ1-1; D is unclear. V was shortened by 7 bases and J by 4 bases, with 7 bases between the two germline ends. The CDR3 length is 11 residues. The CDR3 sequence: CASIFRTEAFF. The CDR3 bases are TGTGCCAGCATATTCCGCACTGAAGCTTTCTTT.

As for this clone: Other nucleotide sequences in the sample specify the same CDR3. The chain couples TRBV5-4 to TRBJ2-7, with D unclear. Germline CDR1 is SGHNT and CDR2 is YYREEE (reference sequence). With 3 bases removed from V and 4 bases from J, the gap between germline ends came to 5 bases. The CDR3 extends over 11 amino acids. CDR3 coding DNA: TGTGCCAGCAGCTCACAATACGAGCAGTACTTC. Its translation is CASSSQYEQYF.

Of note for this clone: In the same sample, other DNA sequences code for this CDR3. The chain employs TRBV10-2 and TRBJ2-7; D is ambiguous. V was cut by 2 bases and J by 1 base, with 3 bases left in between. The CDR3 is made up of 12 amino acids. Germline loops: CDR1 WSHSY, CDR2 SAAADI. Here the CDR3 reads CASSEPSYEQYF. The DNA for the CDR3 is TGCGCCAGCAGTGAGCCGTCCTACGAGCAGTACTTC.

The chain recombines TRBV6-2 or TRBV6-3 with TRBJ1-4, with D possibly matching TRBD1 (5 bases). Trimming removed 0 bases from V and 7 bases from J, with 21 bases in between. The CDR3 consists of 18 residues. Germline CDR1 MNHEY, CDR2 SVGEGT. CDR3 amino acids: CASSYSTEGNSGSEKLFF. The CDR3 DNA sequence: TGTGCCAGCAGTTACTCGACAGAAGGGAACAGTGGAAGTGAAAAACTGTTTTTT.

This clone was counted a few times. At one end the junction does not follow the germline gene, possibly because of a read error. The chain has TRBV5-1 and TRBJ1-1, with a possible D match to TRBD1 (6 bases). The germline CDR1 and CDR2 sequences are SGHRS and YFSETQ. This CDR3 is built from 12 residues. Here the CDR3 DNA reads TGCGCCAGCAGCTTGGATCGCAGGGGACCTCACTTT. Protein: CASSLDRRGPHF.

The genes are TRBV12-5 and TRBJ1-1, with a possible D match to TRBD1 (6 bases). Trimming pared 6 bases from V and 4 bases from J, leaving 15 bases between. The germline gives CDR1 LGHNT, CDR2 FRNRAP. The CDR3 spans 14 residues. The CDR3: CASGPPGAVTEAFF. CDR3 DNA sequence: TGTGCTAGTGGCCCTCCAGGGGCGGTCACTGAAGCTTTCTTT.

The DNA for the CDR3 is TGTGCCAGTAGGCGTACTAGCGGGAGTGGAGGGAGCTCCTACGAGCAGTACTTC. Protein sequence: CASRRTSGSGGSSYEQYF. The genes are TRBV19 and TRBJ2-7; 11 bases are shared with TRBD2. CDR3 length: 18 amino acids. In germline, CDR1 is LNHDA, CDR2 SQIVND (reference sequence). The junction had 13 bases not matched to a gene; V was cut back by 6 bases and J by 0 bases.

This clone was seen at least ten times. The rearrangement joins TRBV11-2 to TRBJ1-5, with D possibly matching TRBD1 (6 bases). Germline values: CDR1 SGHAT, CDR2 FQNNGV. Trimming shortened V by 5 bases and J by 0 bases, and 8 bases separated the two germline ends. The CDR3 contains 14 residues. The CDR3 DNA is TGTGCCAGCAGCACACAGGGTAGCAATCAGCCCCAGCATTTT. This gives the protein CASSTQGSNQPQHF.

The chain uses TRBV6-1 and TRBJ2-3; no clear D gene. This CDR3 comprises 12 residues. The V end lost 1 base, the J end lost 3 bases, and 2 bases lay between the germline ends. In germline, CDR1 is MNHNS, CDR2 SASEGT. CDR3 nucleotides: TGTGCCAGCAGTGAAGTAACAGATACGCAGTATTTT. Its translation: CASSEVTDTQYF.

The chain has TRBV30 and TRBJ2-7, with D tentatively TRBD2 (5 bases). V lost 2 bases and J lost 5, with 16 bases in between. The CDR3 has 14 residues. From germline, CDR1 is GTSNPN and CDR2 SVGIG (reference sequence). CDR3 amino acids: CAWSPGVTNHEQYF. In DNA form, the CDR3 reads TGTGCCTGGAGTCCCGGGGTGACTAACCACGAGCAGTACTTC.

The V call is TRBV4-2, the J call TRBJ2-5; 7 nucleotides match TRBD1. Germline values: CDR1 LGHNA, CDR2 YNFKEQ. V shed 5 bases and J 3 bases; nucleotides not matched to a gene: 3. This CDR3 spans 13 amino acids. Written as DNA, the CDR3 is TGTGCCAGCAGCGGGACAGATGAAGAGACCCAGTACTTC. This codes for CASSGTDEETQYF.

The rearrangement joins TRBV14 to TRBJ2-2; TRBD1 agrees at 8 bases. Germline CDR1 SGHDN, CDR2 FVKESK. This CDR3 contains 17 residues. With 2 bases clipped from V and 4 bases from J, the junction kept 9 bases outside the gene matches. The CDR3 region has the DNA TGTGCCAGCAGCCAAAAATATCAGGGGGCGACCACCGGGGAGCTGTTTTTT. Protein: CASSQKYQGATTGELFF.

This chain links TRBV18 with TRBJ1-1, with D possibly TRBD1 on 6 matching bases. The CDR3 runs 16 residues. Germline V CDR1 and CDR2: KGHSH, LQKENI. The V gene lost 5 bases and the J gene lost 0 bases, with 16 bases spanning the gap. CDR3 bases: TGTGCCAGCTCATCCCAGGACAGCCCCATGAACACTGAAGCTTTCTTT. Protein: CASSSQDSPMNTEAFF.

The chain uses TRBV6-5 and TRBJ2-7; no reliable D call. CDR3 length: 15 residues. With 0 bases removed from V and 2 bases from J, the gap between germline ends came to 11 bases. Germline V gene sequence: CDR1 MNHEY, CDR2 SVGAGI. CDR3 sequence (DNA): TGTGCCAGCAGTTACTCGGAGAAGAAAGCCTACGAGCAGTACTTC. Translated: CASSYSEKKAYEQYF.

The chain carries TRBV5-1 and TRBJ1-5, with TRBD1 matching over 9 bases. Germline assignment: CDR1 SGHRS and CDR2 YFSETQ. The junction had 8 bases not matched to a gene; V was cut back by 0 bases and J by 4 bases. The CDR3 runs 17 residues. The chain's CDR3 is CASSLGTGQGPNQPQHF. The CDR3 nucleotides are TGCGCCAGCAGCTTGGGGACGGGACAGGGACCTAATCAGCCCCAGCATTTT.

The chain employs TRBV12-3 or TRBV12-4 and TRBJ2-7; a possible D gene is TRBD1 (6 bases). The CDR3 is made up of 13 amino acids. The V end was cut by 3 bases, the J end by 5 bases, with 11 bases between. CDR3 region: CASSFVRGDEQYF. DNA for the CDR3: TGTGCCAGCAGTTTTGTCAGGGGCGACGAGCAGTACTTC.

V and J are TRBV6-4 and TRBJ2-1; 12 bases are a match to TRBD2. There are 15 residues in the CDR3. The V and J ends lost 4 bases and 9 bases, in that order; junction bases with no gene match: 7. The V gene's germline CDR1 is MRHNA and CDR2 SNTAGT. The CDR3 sequence: CASSVVTSGRTEQFF. The CDR3 DNA reads TGTGCCAGCAGTGTTGTAACTAGCGGGAGGACTGAGCAGTTCTTC.

CDR3 region: CASSPPLRGETQYF. In nucleotides, the CDR3 is TGTGCCAGCTCACCACCGTTAAGGGGTGAGACCCAGTACTTC. J is TRBJ2-5 and V is TRBV18; D is perhaps TRBD1 (5 bases). The CDR3 spans 14 residues. CDR1 and CDR2 from the germline V gene are KGHSH and LQKENI. V was trimmed by 0 bases and J by 5 bases, leaving 10 bases between them. Full variable domain (rest looked up from reference TRBV18 and TRBJ2-5): NAGVMQNPRHLVRRRGQEARLRCSPMKGHSHVYWYRQLPEEGLKFMVYLQKENIIDESGMPKERFSAEFPKEGPSILRIQQVVRGDSAAYFCASSPPLRGETQYFGPGTRLLVL.

The rearrangement links TRBV30 to TRBJ1-2, with D unclear. With 4 bases removed from V and 0 bases from J, the gap between germline ends came to 12 bases. The CDR3 is 14 residues long. Germline CDR1 GTSNPN, CDR2 SVGIG (reference sequence). The CDR3 spells CAWKVSKANYGYTF. In DNA form, the CDR3 reads TGTGCCTGGAAGGTTTCGAAGGCTAACTATGGCTACACCTTC.

The V and J genes are TRBV7-2 and TRBJ2-1, with TRBD2 identical over 10 bases. The V segment lost 3 bases and the J segment 8 bases; nucleotides outside the gene matches: 13. Germline values: CDR1 SGHTA, CDR2 FQGNSA. The CDR3 length is 17 residues. The CDR3 loop reads CASSFGTSATPRDEQFF. The CDR3 bases are TGTGCCAGCAGCTTTGGGACTAGCGCTACTCCAAGGGATGAGCAGTTCTTC.

This clone has more than one count but fewer than ten. The V call is TRBV29-1, the J call TRBJ1-1; D might be TRBD1 (6 bases). The CDR3 is 14 amino acids. The V gene lost 2 bases and the J gene lost 3 bases, with 13 bases spanning the gap. The germline V gene has CDR1 SQVTM and CDR2 ANQGSEA. CDR3 DNA: TGCAGCGTTGAATCAGGGGCCGGTTACACTGAAGCTTTCTTT. Translation: CSVESGAGYTEAFF.

This chain joins TRBV7-6 and TRBJ2-7; tentative D call: TRBD2 (7 bases). From germline, CDR1 is SGHVS and CDR2 FNYEAQ. The germline V and J ends were trimmed by 4 bases and 1 base, with 23 bases remaining between them. The CDR3 length is 18 residues. The DNA for the CDR3 is TGTGCCAGCAGCTCAGACAAAGCCCGGGGGGCGGCATCCTACGAGCAGTACTTC. Translated: CASSSDKARGAASYEQYF.

The rearrangement joins TRBV19 to TRBJ1-4, with D possibly TRBD1 on 5 matching bases. This CDR3 has 12 residues. Germline V lookup: CDR1 LNHDA, CDR2 SQIVND (reference sequence). V was cut by 6 bases and J by 5 bases, with 7 bases left in between. CDR3 loop: CASSGGNEKLFF. CDR3 DNA sequence: TGTGCCAGTAGCGGGGGGAATGAAAAACTGTTTTTT.

This clone was observed a single time. The chain couples TRBV4-3 to TRBJ2-7, with D perhaps given as TRBD1 or TRBD2 (7 bases each). This CDR3 contains 15 residues. V was trimmed by 3 bases and J by 2 bases, leaving 14 bases between them. CDR1 is LGHNA, CDR2 YSLEER, per germline. The CDR3 region has the DNA TGCGCCAGCAGCCAGTCCCAGGGGGGGGCCTACGAGCAGTACTTC. The encoded protein is CASSQSQGGAYEQYF.

V usage is TRBV6-6 and J usage is TRBJ2-2; D ambiguous. CDR1 MNHNY and CDR2 SVGAGI come from the germline V gene (reference sequence). CDR3 length equals 14 residues. Between the trimmed V and J ends, which lost 6 bases and 0 bases, there was a span of 8 bases. This CDR3 reads CASRSPANTGELFF. In nucleotides, the CDR3 is TGTGCCAGCAGAAGCCCAGCGAACACCGGGGAGCTGTTTTTT.

The genes are TRBV7-9 and TRBJ1-5; 12 bases match TRBD1. This CDR3 has 17 amino acids. J lost 6 bases, V lost 3 bases, and 9 bases had no gene match. Germline V CDR1 and CDR2: SEHNR, FQNEAQ (reference sequence). The CDR3 loop reads CASSLGTGGASGQPQHF. The CDR3 DNA follows: TGTGCCAGCAGCTTGGGGACAGGGGGCGCTTCCGGTCAGCCCCAGCATTTT.

This chain links TRBV7-2 with TRBJ1-3; 7 nucleotides match TRBD1. CDR3 length: 15 residues. Germline V lookup: CDR1 SGHTA, CDR2 FQGNSA. The ends lost 6 bases at V and 0 bases at J; junction bases unmatched: 5. As DNA, the CDR3 is TGTGCCAGCAGATACAACAGGGGCTCTGGAAACACCATATATTTT. Its protein product is CASRYNRGSGNTIYF.